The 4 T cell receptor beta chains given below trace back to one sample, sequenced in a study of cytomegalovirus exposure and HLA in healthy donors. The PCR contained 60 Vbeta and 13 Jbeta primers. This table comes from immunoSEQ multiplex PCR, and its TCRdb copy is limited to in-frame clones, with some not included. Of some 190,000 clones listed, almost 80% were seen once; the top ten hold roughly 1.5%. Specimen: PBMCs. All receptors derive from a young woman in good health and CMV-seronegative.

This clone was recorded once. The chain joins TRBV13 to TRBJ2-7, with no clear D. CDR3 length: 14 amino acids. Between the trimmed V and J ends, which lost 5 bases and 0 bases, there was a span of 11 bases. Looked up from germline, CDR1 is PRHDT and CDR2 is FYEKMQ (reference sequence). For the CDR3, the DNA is TGTGCCAGCAGCCCGTACCGTAGCTCCTACGAGCAGTACTTC. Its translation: CASSPYRSSYEQYF. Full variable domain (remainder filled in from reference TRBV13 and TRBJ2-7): AAGVIQSPRHLIKEKRETATLKCYPIPRHDTVYWYQQGPGQDPQFLISFYEKMQSDKGSIPDRFSAQQFSDYHSELNMSSLELGDSALYFCASSPYRSSYEQYFGPGTRLTVT.

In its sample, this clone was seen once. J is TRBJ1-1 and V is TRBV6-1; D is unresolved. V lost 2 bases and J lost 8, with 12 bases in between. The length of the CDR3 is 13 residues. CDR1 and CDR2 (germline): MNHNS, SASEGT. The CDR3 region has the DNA TGTGCCAGCAGTGAATCCCTAGGAACCGAAGCTTTCTTT. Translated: CASSESLGTEAFF.

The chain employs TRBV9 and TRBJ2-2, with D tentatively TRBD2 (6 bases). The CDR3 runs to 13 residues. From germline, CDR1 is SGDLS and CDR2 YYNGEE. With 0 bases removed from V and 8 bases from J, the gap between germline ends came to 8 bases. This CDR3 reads CASSVAEGGELFF. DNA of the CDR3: TGTGCCAGCAGCGTAGCGGAGGGTGGGGAGCTGTTTTTT.

In DNA form, the CDR3 reads TGTGCCAGCAGCTTAGCCCGGGGGAAGACTGAAGCTTTCTTT. This codes for CASSLARGKTEAFF. The chain recombines TRBV11-2 with TRBJ1-1, with D perhaps TRBD1 (5 bases). Trimming took off 1 base at V and 5 bases at J, with 11 bases between the two ends. The length of the CDR3 is 14 residues. Germline CDR1 reads SGHAT; CDR2 reads FQNNGV.